This entry is about one TCR beta chain. The CDR3 sequence is 15 residues long. V lost 6 bases to trimming and J lost 6 bases; unmatched junction nucleotides: 12. Germline CDR1 and CDR2: ENHRY and SYGVKD. TCRdb keeps only in-frame clones here, not all; method: immunoSEQ multiplex PCR. The sample has some 300,000 clones, approximately 89% seen once; the top ten hold about 7%. The source of the sample is a study of blood T cell repertoires in COVID-19. Study overall: Whether acute or convalescent, the COVID-19 samples came from the United States, Italy and Spain.

The chain uses TRBV10-3 and TRBJ2-7, with 9 nucleotides matching TRBD2. The receptor was derived from a woman in her 30s who had recovered from COVID-19. Specimen: peripheral blood. The CDR3 reads CAIREIAGVTGEQYF. DNA for the CDR3: TGTGCCATCAGGGAAATAGCGGGGGTAACGGGCGAGCAGTACTTC.